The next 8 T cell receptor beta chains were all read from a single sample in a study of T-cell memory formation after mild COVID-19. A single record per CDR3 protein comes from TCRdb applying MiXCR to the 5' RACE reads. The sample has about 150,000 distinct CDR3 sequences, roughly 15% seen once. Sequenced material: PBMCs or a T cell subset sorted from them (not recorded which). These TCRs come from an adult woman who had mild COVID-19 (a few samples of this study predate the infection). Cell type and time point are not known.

The CDR3 sequence is CSVETQAANTGELFF. In nucleotides, the CDR3 is TGCAGCGTTGAAACACAGGCAGCGAACACCGGGGAGCTGTTTTTT. This chain joins TRBV29-1 and TRBJ2-2, with D perhaps TRBD1 (5 bases). The ends were cut back, 2 bases at V and 0 bases at J, with 10 bases in the middle. Germline V gene lookup returns CDR1 SQVTM and CDR2 ANQGSEA. This CDR3 comprises 15 residues.

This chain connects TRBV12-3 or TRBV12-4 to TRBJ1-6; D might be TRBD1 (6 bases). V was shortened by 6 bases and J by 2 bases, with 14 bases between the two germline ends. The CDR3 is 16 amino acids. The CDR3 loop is CASRRQGSTYNSPLHF. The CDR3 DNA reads TGTGCCAGCAGGAGGCAGGGGTCTACCTATAATTCACCCCTCCACTTT.

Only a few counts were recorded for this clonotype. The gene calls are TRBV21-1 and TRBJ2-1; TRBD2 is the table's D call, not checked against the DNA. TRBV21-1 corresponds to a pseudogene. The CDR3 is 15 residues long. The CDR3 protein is CASSNWTSGNNEQFF. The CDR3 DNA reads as TGTGCCAGCAGCAACTGGACTAGCGGTAACAATGAGCAGTTCTTC.

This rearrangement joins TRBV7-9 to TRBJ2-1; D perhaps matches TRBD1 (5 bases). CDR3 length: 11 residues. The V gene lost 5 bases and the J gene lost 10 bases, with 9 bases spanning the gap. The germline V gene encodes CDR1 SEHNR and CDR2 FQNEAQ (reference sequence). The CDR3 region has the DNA TGTGCCAGCAGCAATCGACAGGAGCAGTTCTTC. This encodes CASSNRQEQFF.

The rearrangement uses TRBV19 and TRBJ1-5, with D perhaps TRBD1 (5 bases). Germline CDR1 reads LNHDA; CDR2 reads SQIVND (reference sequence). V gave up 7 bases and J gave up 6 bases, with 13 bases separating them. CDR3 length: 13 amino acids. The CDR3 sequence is CASTQQGLQPQHF. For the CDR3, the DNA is TGTGCCAGTACGCAGCAGGGCCTTCAGCCCCAGCATTTT. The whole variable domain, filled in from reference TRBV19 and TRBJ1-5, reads DGGITQSPKYLFRKEGQNVTLSCEQNLNHDAMYWYRQDPGQGLRLIYYSQIVNDFQKGDIAEGYSVSREKKESFPLTVTSAQKNPTAFYLCASTQQGLQPQHFGDGTRLSIL.

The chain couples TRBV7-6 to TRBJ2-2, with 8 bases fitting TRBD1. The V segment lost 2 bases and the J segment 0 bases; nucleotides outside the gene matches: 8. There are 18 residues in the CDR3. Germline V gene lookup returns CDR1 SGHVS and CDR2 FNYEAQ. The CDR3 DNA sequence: TGTGCCAGCAGCTTATTGGTCAGGGGGCCGACGAACACCGGGGAGCTGTTTTTT. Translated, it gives CASSLLVRGPTNTGELFF.

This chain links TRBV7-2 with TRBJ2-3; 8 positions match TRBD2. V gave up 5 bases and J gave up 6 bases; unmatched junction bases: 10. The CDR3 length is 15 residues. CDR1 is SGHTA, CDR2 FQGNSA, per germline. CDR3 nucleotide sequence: TGTGCCAGCAGCCGGGGGCAGCGGGAGTGGGATACGCAGTATTTT. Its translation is CASSRGQREWDTQYF.

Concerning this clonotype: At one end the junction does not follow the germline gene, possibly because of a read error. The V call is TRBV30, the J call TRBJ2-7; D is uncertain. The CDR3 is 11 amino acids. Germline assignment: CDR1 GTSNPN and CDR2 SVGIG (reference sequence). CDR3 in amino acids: CAWSVLNEQYF. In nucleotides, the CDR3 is TGTGCTTGGAGTGTACTGAACGAGCAGTACTTC.